In its sample, the clone carrying this T cell receptor beta chain was seen many times. What it binds is unknown. Uncontrolled infection, other autoimmune disease, pregnancy and lactation each barred patients from inclusion. This record comes from a study of T cells in Graves' hyperthyroidism and ophthalmopathy. Study-wide points: A 13 V-J model separated ophthalmopathy from stable hyperthyroidism.

Per the germline V gene, CDR1 is SQVTM and CDR2 is ANQGSEA. The ends were cut back, 4 bases at V and 1 base at J, with 16 bases in the middle. The CDR3 is 15 amino acids. RNA transcripts provided the source from which TCR beta CDR3 regions were amplified. A first-round RT-PCR of the TCR CDR3 used the HTBI primer set. TCRdb passed the multiplex PCR reads through MiXCR, listing each CDR3 protein once. The profile shows fewer than 650,000 distinct CDR3 sequences, around 43% of them singletons. The sequencing input was peripheral blood or thyroid tissue (not recorded which). The chain links TRBV29-1 to TRBJ1-1; D may be TRBD1 (5 bases). This TCR derives from an adult woman with Graves' disease, either hyperthyroidism or ophthalmopathy (not recorded which). This CDR3 is CSVVNRSPANTEAFF. The CDR3, as DNA: TGCAGCGTTGTTAACAGGTCGCCTGCGAACACTGAAGCTTTCTTT.